A selection of T cell receptor beta chains follows, all from one sample in a study of cytomegalovirus exposure and HLA in healthy donors. TCRdb's table, derived via immunoSEQ multiplex PCR, lists solely in-frame clones and lacks some. The repertoire holds 180,000 or so clones, with around 75% as singletons. The sample taken for sequencing was PBMCs. The receptors were sampled from a woman in her 40s in good health and CMV-seropositive. Each CDR3 is given with its conserved first and last residue. The order of the fields is CDR3 length, V gene, J gene, clone size, D gene, CDR3 DNA, CDR3 protein. D genes are given only for firm matches. Expanded clones are given a class, and other clones once, few, many or no size at all.

CDR3 length: 20
V gene: TRBV11-2
J gene: TRBJ2-7
clone size: NA
D gene: NA
CDR3 DNA: TGTGCCAGCAGCTTAGATTCCTCCAGGTGGGGGGACGGCACTACCTACGAGCAGTACTTC
CDR3 protein: CASSLDSSRWGDGTTYEQYF

CDR3 length: 13
V gene: TRBV28
J gene: TRBJ2-5
clone size: few
D gene: NA
CDR3 DNA: TGTGCCAGCAGTCGCAGGGGGGCTTTGGACCAGTACTTC
CDR3 protein: CASSRRGALDQYF

CDR3 length: 19
V gene: TRBV9
J gene: TRBJ1-3
clone size: NA
D gene: TRBD1
CDR3 DNA: TGTGCCAGCAGCGTAGACCCCACTGGGACAGCGCTATCTGGAAACACCATATATTTT
CDR3 protein: CASSVDPTGTALSGNTIYF

CDR3 length: 15
V gene: TRBV5-6
J gene: TRBJ2-1
clone size: NA
D gene: TRBD2
CDR3 DNA: TGTGCCAGCAGCTTGGGACTAGCGGGATCCAATGAGCAGTTCTTC
CDR3 protein: CASSLGLAGSNEQFF

CDR3 length: 16
V gene: TRBV7-2
J gene: TRBJ1-4
clone size: NA
D gene: NA
CDR3 DNA: TGTGCCAGCAGCTTAAGGTCGATTCGAGAGGGTGGCCAACTGTTTTTT
CDR3 protein: CASSLRSIREGGQLFF

CDR3 length: 17
V gene: TRBV7-8
J gene: TRBJ2-6
clone size: NA
D gene: TRBD1
CDR3 DNA: TGTGCCAGCAGCCGTTCGACAGGGGAAGCTGGGGCCAACGTCCTGACTTTC
CDR3 protein: CASSRSTGEAGANVLTF

CDR3 length: 15
V gene: TRBV27
J gene: TRBJ2-1
clone size: NA
D gene: TRBD2
CDR3 DNA: TGTGCCAGCACAACCGGGACTAGCCCCTACAATGAGCAGTTCTTC
CDR3 protein: CASTTGTSPYNEQFF

CDR3 length: 15
V gene: TRBV5-1
J gene: TRBJ2-1
clone size: few
D gene: NA
CDR3 DNA: TGCGCCAGCAGCGGGGACTTAATGGACGTCGCCGAGCAGTTCTTC
CDR3 protein: CASSGDLMDVAEQFF

CDR3 length: 16
V gene: TRBV6-6
J gene: TRBJ1-2
clone size: NA
D gene: TRBD1
CDR3 DNA: TGTGCCAGCTATCCGTCCGGGACAGGGGACGACTATGGCTACACCTTC
CDR3 protein: CASYPSGTGDDYGYTF

CDR3 length: 15
V gene: TRBV28
J gene: TRBJ2-7
clone size: NA
D gene: NA
CDR3 DNA: TGTGCCAGCAGTTTGTGGGGCAGCCAATCCTACGAGCAGTACTTC
CDR3 protein: CASSLWGSQSYEQYF

CDR3 length: 16
V gene: TRBV15
J gene: TRBJ2-1
clone size: few
D gene: NA
CDR3 DNA: TGTGCCACCAGCAGAGATAAGTGGGGAGACTACAATGAGCAGTTCTTC
CDR3 protein: CATSRDKWGDYNEQFF

CDR3 length: 17
V gene: TRBV28
J gene: TRBJ2-4
clone size: once
D gene: TRBD2
CDR3 DNA: TGTGCCAGCAGTTCGGGACTAGGGGGACTAGCCAAAAACATTCAGTACTTC
CDR3 protein: CASSSGLGGLAKNIQYF

CDR3 length: 14
V gene: TRBV15
J gene: TRBJ2-1
clone size: NA
D gene: NA
CDR3 DNA: TGTGCCACCAGCAGAGGATCCAGTTACAATGAGCAGTTCTTC
CDR3 protein: CATSRGSSYNEQFF

CDR3 length: 15
V gene: TRBV11-3
J gene: TRBJ2-2
clone size: NA
D gene: NA
CDR3 DNA: TGTGCCAGCAGCTTAGGCGGGGCGAACACCGGGGAGCTGTTTTTT
CDR3 protein: CASSLGGANTGELFF

CDR3 length: 15
V gene: TRBV18
J gene: TRBJ2-7
clone size: NA
D gene: TRBD2
CDR3 DNA: TGTGCCAGCTCACCGCCGGGACTAGGACGTGACGAGCAGTACTTC
CDR3 protein: CASSPPGLGRDEQYF

CDR3 length: 16
V gene: TRBV2
J gene: TRBJ2-3
clone size: NA
D gene: TRBD2
CDR3 DNA: TGTGCCAGCAGTCGCGGGGCTAGCGGGATGGGAGATACGCAGTATTTT
CDR3 protein: CASSRGASGMGDTQYF

CDR3 length: 15
V gene: TRBV4-3
J gene: TRBJ1-6
clone size: NA
D gene: NA
CDR3 DNA: TGCGCCAGCAGCCAAGACAGACAGTTTAATTCACCCCTCCACTTT
CDR3 protein: CASSQDRQFNSPLHF

CDR3 length: 14
V gene: TRBV25-1
J gene: TRBJ2-2
clone size: NA
D gene: NA
CDR3 DNA: TGTGCCAGCAGTATATACGGAGACACCGGGGAGCTGTTTTTT
CDR3 protein: CASSIYGDTGELFF

CDR3 length: 15
V gene: TRBV2
J gene: TRBJ2-4
clone size: NA
D gene: NA
CDR3 DNA: TGTGCCAGCACCGATCGGGGGATAGCCAAAAACATTCAGTACTTC
CDR3 protein: CASTDRGIAKNIQYF

CDR3 length: 15
V gene: TRBV5-4
J gene: TRBJ1-2
clone size: NA
D gene: TRBD1
CDR3 DNA: TGTGCCAGCAGCTTACCCGGACAGGGGGTCTATGGCTACACCTTC
CDR3 protein: CASSLPGQGVYGYTF

CDR3 length: 14
V gene: TRBV7-3
J gene: TRBJ2-7
clone size: NA
D gene: NA
CDR3 DNA: TGTGCCAGCAGCTTGGGGCCGCAGGGGTACGAGCAGTACTTC
CDR3 protein: CASSLGPQGYEQYF

CDR3 length: 15
V gene: TRBV28
J gene: TRBJ1-2
clone size: NA
D gene: TRBD1
CDR3 DNA: TGTGCCAGCAGCCCAACCACAGGGGGCGGGGATGGCTACACCTTC
CDR3 protein: CASSPTTGGGDGYTF

CDR3 length: 13
V gene: TRBV29-1
J gene: TRBJ2-7
clone size: NA
D gene: TRBD2
CDR3 DNA: TGCAGCGTCAGGGTAGCGGGAGTAGGCGAGCAGTACTTC
CDR3 protein: CSVRVAGVGEQYF

CDR3 length: 14
V gene: TRBV2
J gene: TRBJ2-7
clone size: NA
D gene: NA
CDR3 DNA: TGTGCCAGCAGTGCCGACTTAGGTGTTTACGAGCAGTACTTC
CDR3 protein: CASSADLGVYEQYF

CDR3 length: 15
V gene: TRBV11-1
J gene: TRBJ1-1
clone size: NA
D gene: NA
CDR3 DNA: TGTGCCAGCAGTACGGACAGCTACCCGAACACTGAAGCTTTCTTT
CDR3 protein: CASSTDSYPNTEAFF

CDR3 length: 15
V gene: TRBV11-2
J gene: TRBJ1-5
clone size: NA
D gene: TRBD1
CDR3 DNA: TGTGCCAGCAGCACAGGACAGGGCAGGTTTCAGCCCCAGCATTTT
CDR3 protein: CASSTGQGRFQPQHF

CDR3 length: 17
V gene: TRBV12-1
J gene: TRBJ1-6
clone size: once
D gene: NA
CDR3 DNA: TGTGCCAGCAGCCCGCCCCTAACAGGGTATTATAATTCACCCCTCCACTTT
CDR3 protein: CASSPPLTGYYNSPLHF

CDR3 length: 15
V gene: TRBV19
J gene: TRBJ2-5
clone size: NA
D gene: TRBD2
CDR3 DNA: TGTGCCAGTAACACGGCCTATAGCGGGCAAGAGACCCAGTACTTC
CDR3 protein: CASNTAYSGQETQYF

CDR3 length: 13
V gene: TRBV5-3
J gene: TRBJ2-1
clone size: NA
D gene: NA
CDR3 DNA: TGTGCCAGAACCCAGGACCCGAGGGATGAGCAGTTCTTC
CDR3 protein: CARTQDPRDEQFF

CDR3 length: 14
V gene: TRBV7-7
J gene: TRBJ2-3
clone size: NA
D gene: TRBD2
CDR3 DNA: TGTGCTAGCAGCTGTAGCGGGAGGGAAAATACGCAGTATTTT
CDR3 protein: CASSCSGRENTQYF